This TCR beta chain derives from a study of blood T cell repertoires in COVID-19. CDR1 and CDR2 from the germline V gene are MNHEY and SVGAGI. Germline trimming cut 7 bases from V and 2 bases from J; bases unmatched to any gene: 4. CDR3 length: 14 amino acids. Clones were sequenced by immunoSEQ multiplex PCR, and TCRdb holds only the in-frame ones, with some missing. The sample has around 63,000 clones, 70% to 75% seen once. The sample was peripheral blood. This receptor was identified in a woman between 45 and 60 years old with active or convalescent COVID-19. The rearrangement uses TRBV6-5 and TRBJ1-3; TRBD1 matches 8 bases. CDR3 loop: CASMATGAGNTIYF. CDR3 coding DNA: TGTGCCAGCATGGCGACAGGGGCTGGAAACACCATATATTTT.